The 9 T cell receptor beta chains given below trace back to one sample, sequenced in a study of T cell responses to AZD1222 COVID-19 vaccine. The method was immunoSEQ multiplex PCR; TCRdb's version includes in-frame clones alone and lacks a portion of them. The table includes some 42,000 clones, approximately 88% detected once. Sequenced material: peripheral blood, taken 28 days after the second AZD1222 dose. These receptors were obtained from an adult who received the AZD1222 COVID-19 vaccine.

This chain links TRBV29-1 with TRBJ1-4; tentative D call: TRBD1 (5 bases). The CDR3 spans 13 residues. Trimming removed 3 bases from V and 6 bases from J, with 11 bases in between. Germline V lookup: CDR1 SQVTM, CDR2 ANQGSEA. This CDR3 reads CSVERGVDEKLFF. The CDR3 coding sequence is TGCAGCGTTGAGAGGGGCGTCGATGAAAAACTGTTTTTT.

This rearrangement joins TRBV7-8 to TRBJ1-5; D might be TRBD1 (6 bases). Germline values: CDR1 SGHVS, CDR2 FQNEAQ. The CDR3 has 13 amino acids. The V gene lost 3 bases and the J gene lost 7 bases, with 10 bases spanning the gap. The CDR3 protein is CASSLTGAQPQHF. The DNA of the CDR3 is TGTGCCAGCAGCTTGACAGGTGCCCAGCCCCAGCATTTT.

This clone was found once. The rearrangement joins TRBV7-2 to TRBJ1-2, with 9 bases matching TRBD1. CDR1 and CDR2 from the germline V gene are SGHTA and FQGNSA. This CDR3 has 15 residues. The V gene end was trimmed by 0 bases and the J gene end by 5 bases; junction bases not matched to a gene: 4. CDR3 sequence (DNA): TGTGCCAGCAGCTTAGCCGGGACAGGGATGTATGGCTACACCTTC. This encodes CASSLAGTGMYGYTF.

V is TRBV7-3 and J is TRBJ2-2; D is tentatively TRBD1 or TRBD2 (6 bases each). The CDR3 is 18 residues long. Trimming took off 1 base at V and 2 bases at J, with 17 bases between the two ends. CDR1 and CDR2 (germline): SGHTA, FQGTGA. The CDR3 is CASSLSPRGRANTGELFF. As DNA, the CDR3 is TGTGCCAGCAGCTTAAGCCCCCGGGGGCGGGCAAACACCGGGGAGCTGTTTTTT. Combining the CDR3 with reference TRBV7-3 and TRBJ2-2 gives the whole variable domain GAGVSQTPSNKVTEKGKYVELRCDPISGHTALYWYRQSLGQGPEFLIYFQGTGAADDSGLPNDRFFAVRPEGSVSTLKIQRTERGDSAVYLCASSLSPRGRANTGELFFGEGSRLTVL.

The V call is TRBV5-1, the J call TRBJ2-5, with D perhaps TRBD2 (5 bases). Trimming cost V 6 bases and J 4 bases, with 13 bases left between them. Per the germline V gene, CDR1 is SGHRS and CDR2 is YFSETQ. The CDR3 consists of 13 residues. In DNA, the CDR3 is TGCGCCAGCAAACCCGGACGGGGAGAGACCCAGTACTTC. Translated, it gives CASKPGRGETQYF.

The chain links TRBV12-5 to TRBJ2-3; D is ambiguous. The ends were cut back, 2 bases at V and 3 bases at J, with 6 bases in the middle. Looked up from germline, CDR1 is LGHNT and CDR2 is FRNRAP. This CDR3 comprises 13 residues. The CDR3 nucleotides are TGTGCTAGTGGTTTGCGCGGAACAGATACGCAGTATTTT. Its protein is CASGLRGTDTQYF.

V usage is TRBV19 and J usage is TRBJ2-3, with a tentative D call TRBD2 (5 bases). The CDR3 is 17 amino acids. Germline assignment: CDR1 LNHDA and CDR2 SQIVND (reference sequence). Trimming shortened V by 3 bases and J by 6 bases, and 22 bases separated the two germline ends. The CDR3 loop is CASSIGSLGLARDTQYF. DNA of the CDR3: TGTGCCAGTAGTATTGGGAGTTTAGGACTGGCTCGCGATACGCAGTATTTT.

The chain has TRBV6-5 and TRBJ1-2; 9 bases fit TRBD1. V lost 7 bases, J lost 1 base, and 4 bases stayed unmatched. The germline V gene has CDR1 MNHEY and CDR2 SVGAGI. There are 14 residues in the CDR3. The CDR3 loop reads CASIRQGVNYGYTF. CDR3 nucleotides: TGTGCCAGCATCCGACAGGGGGTTAACTATGGCTACACCTTC.

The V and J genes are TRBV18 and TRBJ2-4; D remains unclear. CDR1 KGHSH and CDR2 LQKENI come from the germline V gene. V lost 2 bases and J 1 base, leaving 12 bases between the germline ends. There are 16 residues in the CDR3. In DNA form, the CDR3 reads TGTGCCAGCTCACCAAGGACCGGGTGGGCCAAAAACATTCAGTACTTC. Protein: CASSPRTGWAKNIQYF.